This T cell receptor (beta chain) was identified during a study of regulatory T cells in long-lasting Graves disease. Study overall: Graves' patients with a new diagnosis had received antithyroid drugs under 3 months.

There are 14 residues in the CDR3. V lost 7 bases, J lost 7 bases, and 19 bases lay in between. General study results and limits: TRBV28 was favored in persistent disease, as were TRBJ1-2 and TRBJ2-5.

There are many counts of this clonotype. What it recognizes is unknown. In building TCR beta libraries, iRepertoire HTBI primers were used together with Arm-PCR of CDR3 regions. TCRdb redid the calling of the multiplex PCR reads with MiXCR, one entry per CDR3 protein. The sample carries 300,000 to 400,000 distinct CDR3 sequences, 16% recorded once. As for time point: newly diagnosed GD, antithyroid drugs for less than 3 months. After RNA was extracted from PBMCs, the TCR library was made from it. The sample also formed part of further work on T cells in Graves' hyperthyroidism and ophthalmopathy.

The receptor was isolated from a man aged 35 to 55 with Graves disease. V gene TRBV12-3 or TRBV12-4 combines with J gene TRBJ1-1, with D possibly TRBD1 on 6 matching bases. The sample consisted of peripheral blood mononuclear cells (PBMCs), taken at new diagnosis, from a patient treated with antithyroid drugs. CDR3 nucleotide sequence: TGTGCCAGCAACTTACAGGGTGGGAAAGGTGAAGCTTTCTTT. It is translated as CASNLQGGKGEAFF.